The clone carrying this T cell receptor beta chain was picked up a small number of times. These data come from a study of T cell changes during pregnancy in multiple sclerosis. Germline V gene lookup returns CDR1 KGHSH and CDR2 LQKENI. V lost 4 bases and J lost 10; bases outside the gene matches: 8. The CDR3 consists of 15 residues. Assay: immunoSEQ multiplex PCR; the TCRdb copy retains only in-frame clones and omits some. The sample includes over 100,000 clones, more than 85% of them seen just once. The sequence came from a female donor with multiple sclerosis, enrolled in a pregnancy study. The rearrangement uses TRBV18 and TRBJ1-6; 9 bases are a match to TRBD1. The input for sequencing was peripheral blood, taken in the third trimester of pregnancy. The CDR3 DNA reads as TGTGCCAGCTCACAAACCGGGACAGGGAACTCACCCCTCCACTTT. Translating it yields CASSQTGTGNSPLHF.